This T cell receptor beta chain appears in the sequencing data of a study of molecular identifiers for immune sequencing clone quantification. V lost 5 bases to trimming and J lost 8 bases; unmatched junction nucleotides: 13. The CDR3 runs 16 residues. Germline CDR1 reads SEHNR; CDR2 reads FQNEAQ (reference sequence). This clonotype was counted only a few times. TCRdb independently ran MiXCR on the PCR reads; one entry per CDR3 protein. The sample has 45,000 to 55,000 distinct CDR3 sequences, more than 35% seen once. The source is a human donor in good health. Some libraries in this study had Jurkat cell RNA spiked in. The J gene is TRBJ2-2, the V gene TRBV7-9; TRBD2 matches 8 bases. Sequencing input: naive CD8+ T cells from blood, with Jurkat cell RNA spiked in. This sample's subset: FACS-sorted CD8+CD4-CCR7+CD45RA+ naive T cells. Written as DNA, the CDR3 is TGTGCCAGCAGCCCCGGCTGGGCGGGAGGTTCGGGGGAGCTGTTTTTT. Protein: CASSPGWAGGSGELFF.